What follows are 21 T cell receptor beta chains derived from one specimen sequenced in a study of spatial heterogeneity in lung cancer. Time point here: sample taken at primary tumor resection. In each case, whole RNA from tumor, nontumor lung or frozen PBMC was sequenced unsorted. MiXCR was run by TCRdb on the 5' RACE reads, yielding one entry per CDR3 protein. The sample has tens of thousands of distinct CDR3 sequences; 4% to 6% are singletons. The sequencing used PBMCs, collected at surgery. The origin of the receptors is a female donor with early-stage non-small cell lung cancer.

This clonotype was found many times. The chain recombines TRBV5-1 with TRBJ1-1; weak D call: TRBD1 (5 bases). This CDR3 comprises 14 residues. Trimming pared 4 bases from V and 4 bases from J, leaving 14 bases between. Germline V gives CDR1 SGHRS, CDR2 YFSETQ. The CDR3 DNA sequence: TGCGCCAGCAGCCTTGGGGGAGCGTTCACTGAAGCTTTCTTT. The encoded protein is CASSLGGAFTEAFF.

This clonotype was recorded many times. The chain employs TRBV29-1 and TRBJ1-2, with D perhaps matching TRBD1 (5 bases). Trimming removed 1 base from V and 5 bases from J, with 14 bases in between. The CDR3 is 14 residues long. CDR1 SQVTM and CDR2 ANQGSEA come from the germline V gene. The CDR3 bases are TGCAGCGTTGAAGGTCGCAGGGTCAATTATGGCTACACCTTC. Its protein is CSVEGRRVNYGYTF.

V gene TRBV18 combines with J gene TRBJ2-1, with a tentative D call TRBD2 (5 bases). V dropped 8 bases and J dropped 0 bases, with 11 bases sitting between them. Per germline, CDR1 KGHSH and CDR2 LQKENI. The CDR3 loop spans 14 amino acids. CDR3 in amino acids: CASGIGSSYNEQFF. As DNA, the CDR3 is TGTGCCAGCGGGATAGGGAGCTCCTACAATGAGCAGTTCTTC.

This clonotype has ten or more counts. The chain uses TRBV2 and TRBJ2-3; possibly TRBD2 for D (5 bases). The CDR3 sequence is 13 residues long. Germline V gene data show CDR1 as SNHLY and CDR2 as FYNNEI. Trimming removed 3 bases at V and 4 bases at J, with 8 bases between. The CDR3 protein is CASSDAAADTQYF. In DNA form, the CDR3 reads TGTGCCAGCAGTGATGCAGCGGCAGATACGCAGTATTTT.

This clonotype was found many times. The chain recombines TRBV2 with TRBJ1-5, with D unresolved. Trimming stripped 9 bases from V and 3 bases from J, with 12 bases between. The CDR3 spans 13 residues. Germline CDR1 reads SNHLY; CDR2 reads FYNNEI. The CDR3 loop is CASQDWDNQPQHF. Here the CDR3 DNA reads TGTGCCAGTCAAGACTGGGACAATCAGCCCCAGCATTTT.

This clonotype was observed at least ten times. The chain is built from TRBV5-5 and TRBJ2-2; D is perhaps TRBD1 (5 bases). Trimming pared 0 bases from V and 5 bases from J, leaving 8 bases between. Germline CDR1 and CDR2: SGHKS and YYEKEE (reference sequence). CDR3 size: 14 residues. The CDR3 is CASSLVSGTGELFF. CDR3 DNA: TGTGCCAGCAGCTTGGTATCAGGGACCGGGGAGCTGTTTTTT.

This clonotype came up many times. The DNA for the CDR3 is TGCGCCAGCAGCCAAGACCGGGGGCGAGGGGACACTGAAGCTTTCTTT. Its translation: CASSQDRGRGDTEAFF. The V gene is TRBV4-3, the J gene TRBJ1-1; weak D call: TRBD1 (6 bases). Deletions cut 0 bases from V and 3 bases from J, with 14 bases between. Germline V CDR1 and CDR2: LGHNA, YSLEER. The CDR3 spans 16 residues.

This clonotype has a count of ten or more. V is TRBV5-1 and J is TRBJ2-7, with a tentative D call TRBD1 (6 bases). V was shortened by 0 bases and J by 5 bases, with 15 bases between the two germline ends. Looked up from germline, CDR1 is SGHRS and CDR2 is YFSETQ. The CDR3 totals 15 residues. CDR3 nucleotide sequence: TGCGCCAGCAGCTTGGTAGCACAGGGATCCGACGAGCAGTACTTC. Its translation is CASSLVAQGSDEQYF.

In its sample, this clonotype was seen many times. The chain carries TRBV5-1 and TRBJ2-3; TRBD1 might be the D (6 bases). There are 12 residues in the CDR3. With 9 bases removed from V and 2 bases from J, the gap between germline ends came to 10 bases. From germline, CDR1 is SGHRS and CDR2 YFSETQ. The DNA for the CDR3 is TGCGCCACCCGGGACATCACAGATACGCAGTATTTT. It encodes CATRDITDTQYF.

The genes are TRBV4-1 and TRBJ1-5; TRBD1 might be the D (5 bases). This CDR3 spans 17 amino acids. The V end lost 5 bases, the J end lost 2 bases, and 19 bases lay between the germline ends. Germline V gene sequence: CDR1 MGHRA, CDR2 YSYEKL. In nucleotides, the CDR3 is TGCGCCAGCAGCGGGACGGCGGGGCGGTTAGGCAATCAGCCCCAGCATTTT. It yields the protein CASSGTAGRLGNQPQHF.

This sequence joins TRBV5-6 and TRBJ2-7, with 8 bases lining up with TRBD1. CDR1 and CDR2 (germline): SGHDT, YYEEEE. The CDR3 consists of 15 residues. J was trimmed by 7 bases and V by 0 bases; bases with no gene match: 9. CDR3: CASSLAGQGLGEQYF. The CDR3 DNA follows: TGTGCCAGCAGCTTGGCCGGACAGGGTCTGGGGGAGCAGTACTTC.

Only a few counts were recorded for this clonotype. CDR3 DNA sequence: TGTGCCAGCAGCCCGGAACAGGGGCGGAATCAGCCCCAGCATTTT. Translating it yields CASSPEQGRNQPQHF. The rearrangement links TRBV5-4 to TRBJ1-5, with 7 bases that match TRBD1. Germline CDR1 reads SGHNT; CDR2 reads YYREEE (reference sequence). The J segment lost 4 bases and the V segment lost 4 bases, leaving 8 bases of the junction unmatched. The CDR3 totals 15 residues.

This clonotype is judged medium-sized. The gene calls are TRBV20-1 and TRBJ1-6; D may be TRBD1 (5 bases). Germline CDR1 reads DFQATT; CDR2 reads SNEGSKA (reference sequence). There are 17 residues in the CDR3. V gave up 2 bases and J gave up 12 bases, with 26 bases separating them. Written as DNA, the CDR3 is TGCAGTGCTAGACTCGGGGGTAGGAGGGGCAGGTCCGGACCCCTCCACTTT. It codes for CSARLGGRRGRSGPLHF.

Only a few counts were recorded for this clonotype. The V and J genes are TRBV6-1 and TRBJ1-2; 7 bases fit TRBD1. The CDR3 is made up of 13 amino acids. CDR1 is MNHNS and CDR2 is SASEGT in the germline V gene. Losses at the gene ends were 5 bases for V and 2 bases for J; bases not matched to a gene: 2. CDR3 in amino acids: CASSRQGNYGYTF. DNA for the CDR3: TGTGCCAGCAGTCGACAGGGAAACTATGGCTACACCTTC.

This clonotype was seen ten or more times. DNA for the CDR3: TGTGCCAGCAGCTTACGGGTAGTACCGGGTCAGCCCCAGCATTTT. Protein sequence: CASSLRVVPGQPQHF. The chain employs TRBV7-3 and TRBJ1-5; D call uncertain. This CDR3 contains 15 residues. The V and J ends lost 2 bases and 6 bases respectively, with 14 bases between them. Germline V lookup: CDR1 SGHTA, CDR2 FQGTGA.

The CDR3 nucleotides are TGTGCCAGCAGTAGGGACTGGGGGGAGACCCAGTACTTC. This gives the protein CASSRDWGETQYF. The chain has TRBV12-3 or TRBV12-4 and TRBJ2-5, with D possibly matching TRBD2 (6 bases). CDR3 length: 13 amino acids. The germline V and J ends were trimmed by 5 bases and 5 bases, with 12 bases remaining between them.

Concerning this clonotype itself: This may arise from a read error, as a much more abundant clone is one base away. This sequence joins TRBV7-2 and TRBJ1-6; D is ambiguous. CDR1 and CDR2 (germline): SGHTA, FQGNSA. The CDR3 runs to 13 residues. V was pared by 5 bases and J by 9 bases, with 11 bases between. The DNA for the CDR3 is TGTGCCAGCAGCCTAGACTGGGCTTCACCCCTCCACTTT. Protein: CASSLDWASPLHF.

This clonotype was counted ten times or more. V and J are TRBV16 and TRBJ1-1, with TRBD1 identical over 7 bases. CDR3 length: 14 amino acids. V lost 1 base to trimming and J lost 2 bases; unmatched junction nucleotides: 1. The V gene's germline CDR1 is KGHSY and CDR2 FQNENV. This CDR3 reads CASSQYRGNTEAFF. CDR3 sequence (DNA): TGTGCCAGCAGCCAATACAGGGGAAACACTGAAGCTTTCTTT. The full variable domain, in which reference TRBV16 and TRBJ1-1 provide the parts outside the CDR3, is GEEVAQTPKHLVRGEGQKAKLYCAPIKGHSYVFWYQQVLKNEFKFLISFQNENVFDETGMPKERFSAKCLPNSPCSLEIQATKLEDSAVYFCASSQYRGNTEAFFGQGTRLTVV.

This clonotype has ten or more counts. The gene calls are TRBV28 and TRBJ1-2, with D unresolved. The CDR3 length is 15 residues. The germline V gene encodes CDR1 MDHEN and CDR2 SYDVKM. V shed 0 bases and J shed 0 bases, with 8 bases lying between them. The CDR3: CASSLWAVANYGYTF. CDR3 in DNA: TGTGCCAGCAGTTTATGGGCAGTAGCTAACTATGGCTACACCTTC.

The rearrangement uses TRBV10-3 and TRBJ1-1; TRBD1 agrees at 8 bases. Germline CDR1 ENHRY, CDR2 SYGVKD. This CDR3 comprises 15 residues. V was clipped by 10 bases and J by 3 bases; unmatched bases: 13. Written as DNA, the CDR3 is TGTGCCACTGTCATCTACAGGGGGAGGGACACTGAAGCTTTCTTT. This encodes CATVIYRGRDTEAFF.

This clonotype was counted at least ten times. The chain has TRBV6-6 and TRBJ1-2; tentatively, D is TRBD1 (5 bases). Germline CDR1 is MNHNY and CDR2 is SVGAGI (reference sequence). This CDR3 contains 12 residues. With 5 bases removed from V and 6 bases from J, the gap between germline ends came to 10 bases. CDR3 amino acids: CASSTWGNGYTF. The CDR3 bases are TGTGCCAGCAGTACGTGGGGGAATGGCTACACCTTC.